This paragraph reports one T cell receptor beta chain. The sample originates from a study of tissue T cells after allogeneic stem cell transplantation. Clones were read by immunoSEQ multiplex PCR, and TCRdb kept only the in-frame ones, dropping some. Found here are 20,000 to 25,000 clones, about 70% of them singletons; the top ten hold around 7.2%. The CDR3 contains 20 residues. V lost 3 bases, J lost 4 bases, and 28 bases lay in between. Germline V lookup: CDR1 LGHDT, CDR2 YNNKEL (reference sequence). Sequencing was performed on tissue from the ileum, taken at autopsy. The V and J genes are TRBV3-1 (or the pseudogene TRBV3-2) and TRBJ2-1; either TRBD1 or TRBD2 may supply D (5 bases each). The receptor comes from an older female donor with lung cancer. The CDR3 DNA sequence: TGTGCCAGCAGCCACCATCCAGGGCCTATAGACTATGGGGGATACAATGAGCAGTTCTTC. Residues: CASSHHPGPIDYGGYNEQFF.